The clone carrying this TCR beta chain was counted ten times or more. This CDR3 contains 15 residues. In germline, CDR1 is MNHEY, CDR2 SMNVEV (reference sequence). V lost 10 bases to trimming and J lost 0 bases, with 13 bases between them. From the 5' RACE reads, TCRdb called clonotypes with MiXCR, one entry per CDR3 protein. In the table there are about 71,000 distinct CDR3 sequences, under 3.5% of which are singletons. This entry belongs to a study of neurological immune-mediated disorders. The sequence came from a man aged 40-49 years with multiple sclerosis. The sequencing sample was made of PBMCs. The genes are TRBV27 and TRBJ1-6; D is undetermined. CDR3 DNA: TGTGCCACAGCAATTGGGAGCTCCTATAATTCACCCCTCCACTTT. Its protein is CATAIGSSYNSPLHF.